This TCR beta chain was sequenced during a study of blood T cell repertoires in COVID-19. Turning to the study itself: The study drew acute and convalescent COVID-19 samples from the United States, Italy and Spain. T cells, B-cell-depleted T cells, or PBMCs provided the cDNA or gDNA that served as material.

With V trimmed by 0 bases and J by 2 bases, 4 bases remained unmatched. The CDR3 has 16 amino acids. From germline, CDR1 is LGHNA and CDR2 YNFKEQ. In the study's own analysis: Using reference gene primer amplification, nucleated cell counts were estimated. TCRdb's table, derived via immunoSEQ multiplex PCR, lists solely in-frame clones and lacks some. V, J and clone size are taken as reported in that table, and D and trimming were inferred from the DNA itself. The sample has roughly 200,000 clones, approximately 85% seen once. This TCR was recovered from a man between 60 and 70 years old with acute or convalescent COVID-19. The chain employs TRBV4-2 and TRBJ2-5; TRBD1 agrees at 9 bases. Material: peripheral blood. The CDR3, as DNA: TGTGCCAGCAGCCAAGAGAACAGGGGGCGGCAAGAGACCCAGTACTTC. Protein product: CASSQENRGRQETQYF.